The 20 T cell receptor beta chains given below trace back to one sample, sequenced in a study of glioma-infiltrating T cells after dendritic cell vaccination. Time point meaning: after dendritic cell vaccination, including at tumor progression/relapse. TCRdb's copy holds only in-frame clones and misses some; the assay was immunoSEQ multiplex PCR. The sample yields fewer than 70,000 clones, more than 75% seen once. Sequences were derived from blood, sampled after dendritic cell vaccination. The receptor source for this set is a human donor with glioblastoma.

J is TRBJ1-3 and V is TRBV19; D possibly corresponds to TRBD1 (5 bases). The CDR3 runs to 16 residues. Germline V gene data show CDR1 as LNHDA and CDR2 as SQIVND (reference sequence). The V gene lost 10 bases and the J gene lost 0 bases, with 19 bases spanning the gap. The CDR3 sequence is CATTRGAQSSGNTIYF. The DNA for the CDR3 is TGTGCCACCACGCGGGGCGCCCAGAGCTCTGGAAACACCATATATTTT.

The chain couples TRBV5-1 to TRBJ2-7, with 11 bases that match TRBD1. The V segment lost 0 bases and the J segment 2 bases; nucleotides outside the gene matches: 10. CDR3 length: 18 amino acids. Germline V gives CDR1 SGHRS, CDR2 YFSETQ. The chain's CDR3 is CASSLGRGEGQGAYEQYF. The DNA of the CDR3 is TGCGCCAGCAGCTTGGGGAGAGGGGAGGGACAGGGGGCCTACGAGCAGTACTTC. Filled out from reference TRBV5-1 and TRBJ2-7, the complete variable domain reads KAGVTQTPRYLIKTRGQQVTLSCSPISGHRSVSWYQQTPGQGLQFLFEYFSETQRNKGNFPGRFSGRQFSNSRSEMNVSTLELGDSALYLCASSLGRGEGQGAYEQYFGPGTRLTVT.

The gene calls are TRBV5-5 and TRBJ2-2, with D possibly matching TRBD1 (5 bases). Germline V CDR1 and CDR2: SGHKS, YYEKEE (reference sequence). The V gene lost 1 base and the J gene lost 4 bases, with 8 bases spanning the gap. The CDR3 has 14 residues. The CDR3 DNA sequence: TGTGCCAGCAGCTTGATCAGGGCCACCGGGGAGCTGTTTTTT. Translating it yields CASSLIRATGELFF.

The CDR3 sequence is CASTRWGDRNSPLHF. DNA of the CDR3: TGTGCCAGCACCCGCTGGGGGGACAGGAATTCACCCCTCCACTTT. This chain links TRBV27 with TRBJ1-6; 8 nucleotides agree with TRBD1. Unmatched junction bases numbered 9, after V lost 7 bases and J lost 7 bases. The CDR3 is 15 amino acids. From germline, CDR1 is MNHEY and CDR2 SMNVEV (reference sequence).

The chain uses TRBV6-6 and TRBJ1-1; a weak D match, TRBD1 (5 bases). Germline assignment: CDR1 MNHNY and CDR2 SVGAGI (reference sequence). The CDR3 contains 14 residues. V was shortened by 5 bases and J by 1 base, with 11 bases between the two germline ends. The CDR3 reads CASSETDRNTEAFF. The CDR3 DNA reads TGTGCCAGCAGTGAGACAGACCGGAACACTGAAGCTTTCTTT.

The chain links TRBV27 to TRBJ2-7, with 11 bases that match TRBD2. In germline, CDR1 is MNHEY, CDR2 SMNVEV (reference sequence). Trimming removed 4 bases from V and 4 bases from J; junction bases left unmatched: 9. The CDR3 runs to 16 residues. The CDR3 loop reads CASSSLRLAGIYEQYF. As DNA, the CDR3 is TGTGCCAGCAGTTCCCTTAGACTAGCGGGGATTTACGAGCAGTACTTC.

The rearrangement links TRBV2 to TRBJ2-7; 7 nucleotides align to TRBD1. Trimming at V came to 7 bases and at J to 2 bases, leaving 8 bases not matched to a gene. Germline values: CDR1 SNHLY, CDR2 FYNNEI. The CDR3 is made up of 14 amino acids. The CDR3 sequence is CASTTKGGPYEQYF. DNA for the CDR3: TGTGCCAGCACGACTAAAGGGGGCCCCTACGAGCAGTACTTC.

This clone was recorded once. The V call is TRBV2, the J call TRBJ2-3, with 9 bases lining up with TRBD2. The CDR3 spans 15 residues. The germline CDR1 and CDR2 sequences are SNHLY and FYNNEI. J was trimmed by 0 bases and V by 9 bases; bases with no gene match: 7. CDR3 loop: CASALRGGSTDTQYF. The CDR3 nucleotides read TGTGCCAGTGCCTTGCGGGGGGGTAGCACAGATACGCAGTATTTT.

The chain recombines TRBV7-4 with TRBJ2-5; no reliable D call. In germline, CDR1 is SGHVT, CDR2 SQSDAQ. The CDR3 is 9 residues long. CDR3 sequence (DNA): TGTAACAAGCAAGAGACCCAGTACTTC. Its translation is CNKQETQYF.

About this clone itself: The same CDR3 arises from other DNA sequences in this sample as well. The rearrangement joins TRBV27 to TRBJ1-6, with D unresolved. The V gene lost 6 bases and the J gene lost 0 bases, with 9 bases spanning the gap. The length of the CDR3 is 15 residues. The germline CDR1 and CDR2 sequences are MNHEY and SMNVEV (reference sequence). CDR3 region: CASSIRSSYNSPLHF. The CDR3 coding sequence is TGTGCCAGCAGCATAAGGAGCTCCTATAATTCACCCCTCCACTTT.

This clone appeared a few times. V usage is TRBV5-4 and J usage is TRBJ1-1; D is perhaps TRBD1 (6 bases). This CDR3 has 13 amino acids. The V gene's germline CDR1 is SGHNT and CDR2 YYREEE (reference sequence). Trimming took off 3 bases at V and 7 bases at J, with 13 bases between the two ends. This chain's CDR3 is CASSSTGMLEAFF. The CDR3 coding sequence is TGTGCCAGCAGCTCTACAGGGATGCTTGAAGCTTTCTTT.

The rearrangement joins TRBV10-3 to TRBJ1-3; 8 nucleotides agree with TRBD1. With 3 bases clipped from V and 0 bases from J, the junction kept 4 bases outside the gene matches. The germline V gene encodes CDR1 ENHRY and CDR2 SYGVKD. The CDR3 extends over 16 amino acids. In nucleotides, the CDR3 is TGTGCCATCAGTGACCCGGACAGGGTCTCTGGAAACACCATATATTTT. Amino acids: CAISDPDRVSGNTIYF.

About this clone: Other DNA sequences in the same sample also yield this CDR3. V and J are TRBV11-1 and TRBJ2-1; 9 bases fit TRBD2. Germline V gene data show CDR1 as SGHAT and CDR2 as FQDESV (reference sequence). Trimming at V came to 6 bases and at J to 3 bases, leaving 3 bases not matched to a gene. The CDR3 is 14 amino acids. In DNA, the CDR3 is TGTGCCAGCAGTCTAGCGGGGATCTACAATGAGCAGTTCTTC. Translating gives CASSLAGIYNEQFF.

CDR3 protein: CASSVDRTNTGELFF. CDR3 bases: TGTGCCAGCAGCGTAGACAGGACCAACACCGGGGAGCTGTTTTTT. The chain links TRBV11-1 to TRBJ2-2; D perhaps matches TRBD1 (6 bases). Germline CDR1 is SGHAT and CDR2 is FQDESV (reference sequence). The CDR3 is 15 residues long. Trimming left V 5 bases short and J 2 bases short, with 12 bases between. Filled out from reference TRBV11-1 and TRBJ2-2, the complete variable domain reads EAEVAQSPRYKITEKSQAVAFWCDPISGHATLYWYRQILGQGPELLVQFQDESVVDDSQLPKDRFSAERLKGVDSTLKIQPAELGDSAMYLCASSVDRTNTGELFFGEGSRLTVL.

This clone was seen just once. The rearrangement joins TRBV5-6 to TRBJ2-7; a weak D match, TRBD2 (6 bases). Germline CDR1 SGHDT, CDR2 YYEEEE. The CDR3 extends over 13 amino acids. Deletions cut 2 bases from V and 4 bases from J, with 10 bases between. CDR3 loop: CASSFQGLYEQYF. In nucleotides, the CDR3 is TGTGCCAGCAGCTTCCAGGGACTTTACGAGCAGTACTTC. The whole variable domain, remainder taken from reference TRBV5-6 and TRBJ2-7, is DAGVTQSPTHLIKTRGQQVTLRCSPKSGHDTVSWYQQALGQGPQFIFQYYEEEERQRGNFPDRFSGHQFPNYSSELNVNALLLGDSALYLCASSFQGLYEQYFGPGTRLTVT.

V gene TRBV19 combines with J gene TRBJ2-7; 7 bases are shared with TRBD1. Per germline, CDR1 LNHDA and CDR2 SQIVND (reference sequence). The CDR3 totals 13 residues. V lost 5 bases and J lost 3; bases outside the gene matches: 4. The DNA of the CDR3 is TGTGCCAGTAGTGCACAGGGGAGCTACGAGCAGTACTTC. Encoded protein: CASSAQGSYEQYF.

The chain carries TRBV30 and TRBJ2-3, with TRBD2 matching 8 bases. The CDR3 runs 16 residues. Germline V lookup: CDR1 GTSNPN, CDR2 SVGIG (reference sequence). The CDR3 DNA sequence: TGTGTGTGGGGAAAGATAACTAGCGGCTACACAGATACGCAGTATTTT. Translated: CVWGKITSGYTDTQYF.

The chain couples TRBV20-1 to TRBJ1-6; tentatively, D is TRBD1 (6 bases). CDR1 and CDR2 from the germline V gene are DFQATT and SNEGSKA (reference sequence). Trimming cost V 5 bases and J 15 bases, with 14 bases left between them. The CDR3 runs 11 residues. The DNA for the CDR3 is TGCAGTGCTTCACACAGGGACGACCTCCACTTT. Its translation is CSASHRDDLHF.

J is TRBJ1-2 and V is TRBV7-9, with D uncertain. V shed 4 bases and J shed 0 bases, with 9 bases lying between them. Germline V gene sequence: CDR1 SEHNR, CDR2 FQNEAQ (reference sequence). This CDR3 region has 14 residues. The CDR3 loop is CASSYSTSNYGYTF. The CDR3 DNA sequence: TGTGCCAGCAGCTACTCGACATCTAACTATGGCTACACCTTC.

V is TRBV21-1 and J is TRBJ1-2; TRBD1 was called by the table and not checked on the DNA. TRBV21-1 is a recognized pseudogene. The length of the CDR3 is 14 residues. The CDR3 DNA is TGTGCCAGCAGCAAAGGGGGGTACAGGGATGGCTACACCTTC. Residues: CASSKGGYRDGYTF.